This TCR beta chain originates from a study of blood T cell repertoires in COVID-19. Whole-study context: Material from acute and convalescent COVID-19 was sourced from the United States, Italy and Spain.

This CDR3 has 15 amino acids. The junction had 4 bases not matched to a gene; V was cut back by 3 bases and J by 5 bases. Germline assignment: CDR1 SGDLS and CDR2 YYNGEE. The protocol was immunoSEQ multiplex PCR, while the TCRdb copy is restricted to in-frame clones and leaves out a portion. This table holds about 140,000 clones, approximately 82% found once. The sequence came from a man in his sixties who had recovered from COVID-19. V usage is TRBV9 and J usage is TRBJ2-1; 11 bases agree with TRBD2. What was sequenced was peripheral blood. The CDR3 DNA reads as TGTGCCAGCAGCGGACTAGCGGGAACTAACAATGAGCAGTTCTTC. Translating it yields CASSGLAGTNNEQFF.